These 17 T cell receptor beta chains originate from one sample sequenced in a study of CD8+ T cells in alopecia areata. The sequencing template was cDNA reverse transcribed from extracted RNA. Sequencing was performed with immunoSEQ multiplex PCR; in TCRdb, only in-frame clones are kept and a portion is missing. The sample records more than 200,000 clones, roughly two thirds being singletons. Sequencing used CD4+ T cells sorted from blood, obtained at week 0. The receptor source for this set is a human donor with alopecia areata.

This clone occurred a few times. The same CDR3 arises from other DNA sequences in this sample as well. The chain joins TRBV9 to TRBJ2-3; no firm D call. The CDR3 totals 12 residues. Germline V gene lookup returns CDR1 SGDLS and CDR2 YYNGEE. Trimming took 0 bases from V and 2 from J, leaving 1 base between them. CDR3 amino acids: CASSVVTDTQYF. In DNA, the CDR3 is TGTGCCAGCAGCGTAGTCACAGATACGCAGTATTTT.

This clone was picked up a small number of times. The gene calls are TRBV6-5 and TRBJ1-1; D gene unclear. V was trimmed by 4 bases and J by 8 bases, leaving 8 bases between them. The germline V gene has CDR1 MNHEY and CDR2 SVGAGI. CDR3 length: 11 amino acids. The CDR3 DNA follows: TGTGCCAGCAGTTTAACCCGGGAAGCTTTCTTT. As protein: CASSLTREAFF.

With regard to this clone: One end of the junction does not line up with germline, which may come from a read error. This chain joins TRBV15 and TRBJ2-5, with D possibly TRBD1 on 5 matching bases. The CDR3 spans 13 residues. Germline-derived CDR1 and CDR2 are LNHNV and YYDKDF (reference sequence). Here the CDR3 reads CATSRDLTADLHF. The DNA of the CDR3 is TGTGCCACCAGCAGAGATCTGACAGCCGATTTACACTTC.

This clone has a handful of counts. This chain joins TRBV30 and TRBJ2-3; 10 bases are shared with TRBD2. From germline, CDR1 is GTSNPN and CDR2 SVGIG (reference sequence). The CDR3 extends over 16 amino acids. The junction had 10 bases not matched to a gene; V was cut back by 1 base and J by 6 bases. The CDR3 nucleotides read TGTGCCTGGAGTGGGTTAGCGGGGGGTTCAGGCGATACGCAGTATTTT. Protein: CAWSGLAGGSGDTQYF.

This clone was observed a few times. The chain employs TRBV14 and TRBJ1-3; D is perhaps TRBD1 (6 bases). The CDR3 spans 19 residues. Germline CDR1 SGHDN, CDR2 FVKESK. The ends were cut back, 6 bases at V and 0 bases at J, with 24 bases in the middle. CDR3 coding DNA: TGTGCCAGCAGACTATATTGGCAGGGGAAAACTGCCTCTGGAAACACCATATATTTT. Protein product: CASRLYWQGKTASGNTIYF.

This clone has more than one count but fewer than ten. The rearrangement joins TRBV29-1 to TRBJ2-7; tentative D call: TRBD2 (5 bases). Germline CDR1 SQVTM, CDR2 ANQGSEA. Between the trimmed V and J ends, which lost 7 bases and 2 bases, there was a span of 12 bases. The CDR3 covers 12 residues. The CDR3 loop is CSARTATYEQYF. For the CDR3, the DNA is TGCAGCGCGAGGACTGCAACCTACGAGCAGTACTTC.

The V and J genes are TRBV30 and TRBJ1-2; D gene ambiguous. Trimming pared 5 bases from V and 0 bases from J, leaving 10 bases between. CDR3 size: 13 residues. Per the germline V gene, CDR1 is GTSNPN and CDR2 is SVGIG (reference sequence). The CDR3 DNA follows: TGTGCCTGGGCAGGATATTCTAACTATGGCTACACCTTC. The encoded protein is CAWAGYSNYGYTF.

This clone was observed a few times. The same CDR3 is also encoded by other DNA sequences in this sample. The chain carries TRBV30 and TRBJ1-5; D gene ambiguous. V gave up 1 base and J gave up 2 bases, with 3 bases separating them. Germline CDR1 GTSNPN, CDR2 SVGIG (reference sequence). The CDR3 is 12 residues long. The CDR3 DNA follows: TGTGCCTGGAGTGGGGGCAATCAGCCCCAGCATTTT. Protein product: CAWSGGNQPQHF.

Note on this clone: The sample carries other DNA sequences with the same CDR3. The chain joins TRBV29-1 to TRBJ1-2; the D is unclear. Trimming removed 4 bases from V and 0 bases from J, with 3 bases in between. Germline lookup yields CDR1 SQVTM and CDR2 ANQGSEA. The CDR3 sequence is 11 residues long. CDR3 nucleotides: TGCAGCGTTGGATCTAACTATGGCTACACCTTC. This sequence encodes CSVGSNYGYTF.

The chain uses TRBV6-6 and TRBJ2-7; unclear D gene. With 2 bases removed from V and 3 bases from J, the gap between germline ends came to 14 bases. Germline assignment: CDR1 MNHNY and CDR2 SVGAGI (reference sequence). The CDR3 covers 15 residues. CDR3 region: CASSYPPRSLYEQYF. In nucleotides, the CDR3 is TGTGCCAGCAGTTACCCACCAAGGAGCCTCTACGAGCAGTACTTC.

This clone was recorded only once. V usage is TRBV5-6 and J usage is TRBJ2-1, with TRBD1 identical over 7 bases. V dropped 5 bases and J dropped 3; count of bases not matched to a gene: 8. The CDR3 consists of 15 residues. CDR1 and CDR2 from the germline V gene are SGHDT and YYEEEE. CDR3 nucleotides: TGTGCCAGCAGGGAACAGGGGCGCAACTACAATGAGCAGTTCTTC. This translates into CASREQGRNYNEQFF.

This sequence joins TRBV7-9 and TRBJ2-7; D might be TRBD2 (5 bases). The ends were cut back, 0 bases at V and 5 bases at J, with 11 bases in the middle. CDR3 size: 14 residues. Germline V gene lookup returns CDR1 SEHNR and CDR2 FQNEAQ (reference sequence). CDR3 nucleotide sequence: TGTGCCAGCAGCTTAGCTGCCGGAGGTGACGAGCAGTACTTC. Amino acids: CASSLAAGGDEQYF. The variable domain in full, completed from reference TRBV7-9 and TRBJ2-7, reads DTGVSQNPRHKITKRGQNVTFRCDPISEHNRLYWYRQTLGQGPEFLTYFQNEAQLEKSRLLSDRFSAERPKGSFSTLEIQRTEQGDSAMYLCASSLAAGGDEQYFGPGTRLTVT.

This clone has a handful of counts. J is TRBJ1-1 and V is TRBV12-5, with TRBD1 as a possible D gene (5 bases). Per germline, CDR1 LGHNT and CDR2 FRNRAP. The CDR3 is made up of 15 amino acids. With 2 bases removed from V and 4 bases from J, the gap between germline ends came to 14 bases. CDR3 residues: CASGLTPGGFTEAFF. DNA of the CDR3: TGTGCTAGTGGTTTGACCCCGGGGGGTTTCACTGAAGCTTTCTTT.

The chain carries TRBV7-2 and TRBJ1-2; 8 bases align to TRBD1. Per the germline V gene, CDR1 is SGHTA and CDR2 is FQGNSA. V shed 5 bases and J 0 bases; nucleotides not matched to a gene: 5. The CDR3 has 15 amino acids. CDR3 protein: CASSAGQGANYGYTF. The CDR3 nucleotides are TGTGCCAGCAGCGCCGGACAGGGAGCTAACTATGGCTACACCTTC.

CDR3 DNA sequence: TGTGCCAGCAGCTCTGCAGGGAGGGAAAACATTCAGTACTTC. Its protein is CASSSAGRENIQYF. The chain couples TRBV5-6 to TRBJ2-4; TRBD2 aligns across 7 bases. The CDR3 loop spans 14 amino acids. Germline values: CDR1 SGHDT, CDR2 YYEEEE. With 3 bases clipped from V and 5 bases from J, the junction kept 5 bases outside the gene matches. Supplemented by reference TRBV5-6 and TRBJ2-4, the full variable domain reads DAGVTQSPTHLIKTRGQQVTLRCSPKSGHDTVSWYQQALGQGPQFIFQYYEEEERQRGNFPDRFSGHQFPNYSSELNVNALLLGDSALYLCASSSAGRENIQYFGAGTRLSVL.

CDR3 coding DNA: TGTGCCAGCAGTTACTCGCTAGCGACAGATACGCAGTATTTT. Its protein is CASSYSLATDTQYF. This chain uses TRBV6-5 with TRBJ2-3; tentatively, D is TRBD2 (6 bases). The CDR3 totals 14 residues. The germline gives CDR1 MNHEY, CDR2 SVGAGI. V was cut by 0 bases and J by 3 bases, with 7 bases left in between.

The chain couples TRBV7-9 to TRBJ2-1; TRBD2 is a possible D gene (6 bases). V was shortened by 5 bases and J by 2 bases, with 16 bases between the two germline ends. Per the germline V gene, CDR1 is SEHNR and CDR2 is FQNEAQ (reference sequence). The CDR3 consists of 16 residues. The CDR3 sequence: CASSPLGTAPYNEQFF. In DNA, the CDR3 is TGTGCCAGCAGCCCCCTAGGGACTGCCCCCTACAATGAGCAGTTCTTC.